A single sample is the source of the 2 T cell receptor beta chains below, sequenced in a study of blood T cell repertoires in COVID-19. TCRdb keeps only in-frame clones here, not all; method: immunoSEQ multiplex PCR. The sample lists a few hundred thousand clones; roughly 82% were seen once. Sequencing was carried out using peripheral blood. These receptors were obtained from a woman aged 45 to 65 with acute or convalescent COVID-19.

V and J are TRBV6-2 or TRBV6-3 and TRBJ1-2, with TRBD1 identical over 7 bases. The ends lost 6 bases at V and 4 bases at J; junction bases unmatched: 11. From germline, CDR1 is MNHEY and CDR2 SVGEGT. The CDR3 is 15 amino acids. The CDR3 spells CASSRRDRASYGYTF. The DNA of the CDR3 is TGTGCCAGCAGCCGCCGGGACAGAGCTTCCTATGGCTACACCTTC.

Only a few counts were recorded for this clone. The rearrangement joins TRBV27 to TRBJ2-1, with TRBD1 matching 7 bases. The CDR3 consists of 15 residues. Germline V CDR1 and CDR2: MNHEY, SMNVEV (reference sequence). Trimming cost V 6 bases and J 5 bases; bases outside gene matches: 10. CDR3 nucleotide sequence: TGTGCCAGCAGCCCGAGGGGGCCCCCCGACAATGAGCAGTTCTTC. Translating it yields CASSPRGPPDNEQFF.